The source of this TCR beta chain is a study of shared T cell receptors in the human thymus. TCRdb keeps only in-frame clones here, not all; method: immunoSEQ multiplex PCR. The sample lists roughly 550,000 clones; around 78% were seen once. V was clipped by 3 bases and J by 1 base, with 9 bases between them. Germline CDR1 reads MNHNS; CDR2 reads SASEGT. The CDR3 is 14 amino acids. These data were likewise used in another study, on human thymus T cells.

Material for sequencing was thymocytes. The J gene is TRBJ1-1, the V gene TRBV6-1; D is uncertain. The receptor comes from a boy under two years old with a congenital heart defect. The chain's CDR3 is CASSDYRGNTEAFF. Written as DNA, the CDR3 is TGTGCCAGCAGTGACTATCGCGGGAACACTGAAGCTTTCTTT.